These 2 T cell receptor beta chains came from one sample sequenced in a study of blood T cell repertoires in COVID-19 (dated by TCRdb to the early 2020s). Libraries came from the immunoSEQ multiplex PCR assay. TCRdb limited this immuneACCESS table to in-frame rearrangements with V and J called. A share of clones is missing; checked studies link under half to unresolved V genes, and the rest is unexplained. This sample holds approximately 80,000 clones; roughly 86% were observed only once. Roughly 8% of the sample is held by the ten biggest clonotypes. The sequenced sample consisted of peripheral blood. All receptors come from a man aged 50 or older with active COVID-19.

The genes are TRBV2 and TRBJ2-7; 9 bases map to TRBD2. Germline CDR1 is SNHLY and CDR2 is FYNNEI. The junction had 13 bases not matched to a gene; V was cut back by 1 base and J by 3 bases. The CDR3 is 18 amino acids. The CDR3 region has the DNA TGTGCCAGCAGTGAAGGCGGGAGGGCCGATCTGGGGTACTACGAGCAGTACTTC. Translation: CASSEGGRADLGYYEQYF. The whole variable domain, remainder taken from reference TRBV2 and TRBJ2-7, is EPEVTQTPSHQVTQMGQEVILRCVPISNHLYFYWYRQILGQKVEFLVSFYNNEISEKSEIFDDQFSVERPDGSNFTLKIRSTKLEDSAMYFCASSEGGRADLGYYEQYFGPGTRLTVT.

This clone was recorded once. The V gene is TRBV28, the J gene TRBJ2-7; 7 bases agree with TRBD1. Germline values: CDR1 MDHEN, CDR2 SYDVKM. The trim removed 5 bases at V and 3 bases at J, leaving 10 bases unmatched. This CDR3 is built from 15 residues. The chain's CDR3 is CASSKQGTVSYEQYF. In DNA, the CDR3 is TGTGCCAGCAGTAAACAGGGGACCGTGAGCTACGAGCAGTACTTC.